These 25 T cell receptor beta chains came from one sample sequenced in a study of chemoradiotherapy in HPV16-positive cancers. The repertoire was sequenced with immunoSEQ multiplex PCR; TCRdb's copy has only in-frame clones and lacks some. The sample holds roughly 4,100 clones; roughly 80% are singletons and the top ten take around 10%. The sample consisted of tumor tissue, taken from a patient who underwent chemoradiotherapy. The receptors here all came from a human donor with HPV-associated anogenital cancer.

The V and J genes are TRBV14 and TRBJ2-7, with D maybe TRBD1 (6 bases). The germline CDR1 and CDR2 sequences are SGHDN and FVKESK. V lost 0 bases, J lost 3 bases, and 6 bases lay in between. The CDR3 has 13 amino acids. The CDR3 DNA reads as TGTGCCAGCAGCCAAGACAGGGGCTACGAGCAGTACTTC. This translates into CASSQDRGYEQYF.

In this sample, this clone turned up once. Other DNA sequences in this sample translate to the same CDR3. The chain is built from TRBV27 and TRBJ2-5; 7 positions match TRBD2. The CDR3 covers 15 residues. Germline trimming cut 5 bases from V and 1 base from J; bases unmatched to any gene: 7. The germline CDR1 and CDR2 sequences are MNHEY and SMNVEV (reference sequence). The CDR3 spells CASSRAGVTQETQYF. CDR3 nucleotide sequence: TGTGCCAGCAGTCGGGCGGGGGTGACCCAAGAGACCCAGTACTTC.

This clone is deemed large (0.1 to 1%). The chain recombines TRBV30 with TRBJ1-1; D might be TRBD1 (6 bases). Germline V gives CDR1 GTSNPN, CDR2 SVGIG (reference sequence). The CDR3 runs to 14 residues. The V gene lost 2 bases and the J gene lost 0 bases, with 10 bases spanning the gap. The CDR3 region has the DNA TGTGCCTGGAGTATAGGGACACTGAACACTGAAGCTTTCTTT. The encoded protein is CAWSIGTLNTEAFF.

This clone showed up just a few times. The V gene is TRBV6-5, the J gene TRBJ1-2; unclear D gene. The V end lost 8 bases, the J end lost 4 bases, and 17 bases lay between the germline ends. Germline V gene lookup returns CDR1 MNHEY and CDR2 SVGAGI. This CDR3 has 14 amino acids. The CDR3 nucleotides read TGTGCCAGCGCCCAGCAGGCTGGGTTCTATGGCTACACCTTC. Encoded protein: CASAQQAGFYGYTF.

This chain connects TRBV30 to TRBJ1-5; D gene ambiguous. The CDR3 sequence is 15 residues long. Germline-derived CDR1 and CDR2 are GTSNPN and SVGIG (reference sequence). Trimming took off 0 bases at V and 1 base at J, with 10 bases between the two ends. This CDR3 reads CAWSVMGKSNQPQHF. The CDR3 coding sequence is TGTGCCTGGAGTGTAATGGGAAAAAGCAATCAGCCCCAGCATTTT.

CDR3 sequence (DNA): TGTGCCAGTAGTATGGACAGGGGTACCGATGGCTACACCTTC. This sequence encodes CASSMDRGTDGYTF. The chain couples TRBV19 to TRBJ1-2; 9 nucleotides align to TRBD1. Germline assignment: CDR1 LNHDA and CDR2 SQIVND (reference sequence). With V trimmed by 3 bases and J by 6 bases, 5 bases remained unmatched. This CDR3 contains 14 residues.

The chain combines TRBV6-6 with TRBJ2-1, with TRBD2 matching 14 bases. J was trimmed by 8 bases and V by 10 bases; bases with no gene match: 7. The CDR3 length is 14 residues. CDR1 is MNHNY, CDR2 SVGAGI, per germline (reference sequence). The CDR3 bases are TGTGCCACCCGTGGACTAGCGGGGGGTTATGAGCAGTTCTTC. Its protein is CATRGLAGGYEQFF.

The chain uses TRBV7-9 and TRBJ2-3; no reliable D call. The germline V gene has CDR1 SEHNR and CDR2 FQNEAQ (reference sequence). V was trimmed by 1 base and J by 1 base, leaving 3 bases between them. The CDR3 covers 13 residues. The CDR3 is CASSLGGTDTQYF. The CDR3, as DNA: TGTGCCAGCAGCTTAGGAGGCACAGATACGCAGTATTTT.

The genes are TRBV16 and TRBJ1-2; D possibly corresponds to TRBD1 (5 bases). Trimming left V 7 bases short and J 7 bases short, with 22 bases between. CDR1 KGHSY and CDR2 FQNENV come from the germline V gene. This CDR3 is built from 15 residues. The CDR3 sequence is CASTQRLGGTSGYTF. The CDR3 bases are TGTGCCAGCACCCAGAGGTTGGGGGGGACCTCTGGCTACACCTTC.

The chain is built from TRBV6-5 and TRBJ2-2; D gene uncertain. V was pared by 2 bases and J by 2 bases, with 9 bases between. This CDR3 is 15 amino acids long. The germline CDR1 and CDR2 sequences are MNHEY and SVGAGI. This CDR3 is CASSYGFLNTGELFF. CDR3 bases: TGTGCCAGCAGTTACGGGTTCCTTAACACCGGGGAGCTGTTTTTT.

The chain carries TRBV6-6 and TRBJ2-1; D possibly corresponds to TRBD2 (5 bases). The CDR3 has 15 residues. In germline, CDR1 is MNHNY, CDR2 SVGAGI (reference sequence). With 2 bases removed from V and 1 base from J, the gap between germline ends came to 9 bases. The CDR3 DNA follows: TGTGCCAGCAGTTACAATAGCGTTTCCTACAATGAGCAGTTCTTC. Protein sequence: CASSYNSVSYNEQFF.

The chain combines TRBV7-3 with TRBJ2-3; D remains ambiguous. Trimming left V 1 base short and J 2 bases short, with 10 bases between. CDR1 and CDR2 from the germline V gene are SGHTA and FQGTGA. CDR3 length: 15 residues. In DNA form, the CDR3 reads TGTGCCAGCAGCTTAAACCCATACCTCACAGATACGCAGTATTTT. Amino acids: CASSLNPYLTDTQYF.

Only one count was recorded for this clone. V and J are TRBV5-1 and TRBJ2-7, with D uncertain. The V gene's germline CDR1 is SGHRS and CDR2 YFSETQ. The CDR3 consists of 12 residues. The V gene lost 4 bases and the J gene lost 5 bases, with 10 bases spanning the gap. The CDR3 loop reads CASSPSSHEQYF. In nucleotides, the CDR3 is TGCGCCAGCAGCCCCTCCAGTCACGAGCAGTACTTC.

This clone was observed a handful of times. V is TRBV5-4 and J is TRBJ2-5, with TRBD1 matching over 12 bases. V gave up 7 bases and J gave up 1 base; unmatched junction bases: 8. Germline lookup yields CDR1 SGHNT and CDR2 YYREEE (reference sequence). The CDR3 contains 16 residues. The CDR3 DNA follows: TGTGCCAGCCATCCGGGACAGGGGGCCTTCCAAGAGACCCAGTACTTC. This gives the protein CASHPGQGAFQETQYF.

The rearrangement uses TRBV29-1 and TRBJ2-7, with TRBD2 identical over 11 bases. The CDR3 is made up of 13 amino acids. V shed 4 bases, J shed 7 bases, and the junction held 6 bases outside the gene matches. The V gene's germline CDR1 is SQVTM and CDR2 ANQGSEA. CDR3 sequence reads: CSVGLAGTREQYF. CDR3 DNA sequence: TGCAGCGTTGGACTAGCGGGAACCAGGGAGCAGTACTTC.

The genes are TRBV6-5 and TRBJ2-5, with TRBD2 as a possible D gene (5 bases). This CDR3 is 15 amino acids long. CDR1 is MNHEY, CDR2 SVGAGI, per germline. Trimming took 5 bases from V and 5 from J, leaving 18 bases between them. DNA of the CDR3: TGTGCCAGCAGTGCCAGCGGAAACCCCACCGAGACCCAGTACTTC. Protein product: CASSASGNPTETQYF.

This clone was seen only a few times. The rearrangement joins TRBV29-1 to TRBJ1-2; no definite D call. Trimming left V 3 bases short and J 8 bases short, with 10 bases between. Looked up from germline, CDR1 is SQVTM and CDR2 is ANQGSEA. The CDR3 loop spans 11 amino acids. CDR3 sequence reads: CSVDFSSGYTF. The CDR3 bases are TGCAGCGTTGACTTTAGTAGCGGCTACACCTTC. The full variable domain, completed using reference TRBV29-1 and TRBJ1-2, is SAVISQKPSRDICQRGTSLTIQCQVDSQVTMMFWYRQQPGQSLTLIATANQGSEATYESGFVIDKFPISRPNLTFSTLTVSNMSPEDSSIYLCSVDFSSGYTFGSGTRLTVV.

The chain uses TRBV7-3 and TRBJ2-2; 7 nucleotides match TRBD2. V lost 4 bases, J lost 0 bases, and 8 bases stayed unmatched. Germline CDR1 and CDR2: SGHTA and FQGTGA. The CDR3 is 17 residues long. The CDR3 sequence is CASSSASGAPNTGELFF. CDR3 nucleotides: TGTGCCAGCAGCTCAGCCAGCGGGGCCCCGAACACCGGGGAGCTGTTTTTT. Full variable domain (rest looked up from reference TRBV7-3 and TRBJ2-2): GAGVSQTPSNKVTEKGKYVELRCDPISGHTALYWYRQSLGQGPEFLIYFQGTGAADDSGLPNDRFFAVRPEGSVSTLKIQRTERGDSAVYLCASSSASGAPNTGELFFGEGSRLTVL.

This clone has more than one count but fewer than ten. CDR3 in DNA: TGCGCCAGCAGCGGCAGTTTCTCCTACGAGCAGTACTTC. It codes for CASSGSFSYEQYF. V gene TRBV5-1 combines with J gene TRBJ2-7; D is unclear. Germline-derived CDR1 and CDR2 are SGHRS and YFSETQ. This CDR3 spans 13 amino acids. With 4 bases removed from V and 0 bases from J, the gap between germline ends came to 8 bases.

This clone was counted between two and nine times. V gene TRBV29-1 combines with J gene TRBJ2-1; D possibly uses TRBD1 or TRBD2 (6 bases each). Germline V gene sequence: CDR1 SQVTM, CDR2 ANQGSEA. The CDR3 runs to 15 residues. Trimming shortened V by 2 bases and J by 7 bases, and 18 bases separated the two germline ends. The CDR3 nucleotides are TGCAGCGTTGAACGCGTGGGGGGCGCGCGAAATGAGCAGTTCTTC. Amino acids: CSVERVGGARNEQFF.

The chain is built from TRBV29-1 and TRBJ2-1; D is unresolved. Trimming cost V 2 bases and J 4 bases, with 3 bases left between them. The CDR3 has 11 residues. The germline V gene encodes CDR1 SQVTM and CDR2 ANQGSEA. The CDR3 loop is CSVETYNEQFF. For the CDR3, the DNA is TGCAGCGTTGAAACGTACAATGAGCAGTTCTTC.

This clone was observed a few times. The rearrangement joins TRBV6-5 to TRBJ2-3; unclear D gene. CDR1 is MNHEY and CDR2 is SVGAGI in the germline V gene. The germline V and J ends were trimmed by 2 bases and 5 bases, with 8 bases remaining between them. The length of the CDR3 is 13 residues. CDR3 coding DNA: TGTGCCAGCAGTTACGACTTGCAAGATACGCAGTATTTT. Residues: CASSYDLQDTQYF.

This CDR3 is CASSRRGLEETQYF. The CDR3 DNA sequence: TGTGCCAGCAGCCGACGGGGGTTGGAAGAGACCCAGTACTTC. The chain has TRBV7-9 and TRBJ2-5, with D tentatively TRBD2 (6 bases). CDR1 and CDR2 from the germline V gene are SEHNR and FQNEAQ (reference sequence). The V and J ends lost 5 bases and 3 bases respectively, with 13 bases between them. This CDR3 has 14 amino acids.

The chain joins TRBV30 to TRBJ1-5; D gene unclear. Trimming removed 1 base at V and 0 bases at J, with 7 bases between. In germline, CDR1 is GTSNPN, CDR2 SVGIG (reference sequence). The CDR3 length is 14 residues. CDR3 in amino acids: CAWSAQASNQPQHF. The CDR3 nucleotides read TGTGCCTGGAGTGCGCAGGCTAGCAATCAGCCCCAGCATTTT.

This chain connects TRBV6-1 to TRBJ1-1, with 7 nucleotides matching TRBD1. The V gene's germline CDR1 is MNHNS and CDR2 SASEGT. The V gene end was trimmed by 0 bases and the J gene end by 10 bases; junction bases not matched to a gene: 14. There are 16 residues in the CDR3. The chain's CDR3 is CASSEAEGAGFTGAFF. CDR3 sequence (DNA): TGTGCCAGCAGTGAAGCAGAGGGGGCAGGATTTACGGGAGCTTTCTTT.